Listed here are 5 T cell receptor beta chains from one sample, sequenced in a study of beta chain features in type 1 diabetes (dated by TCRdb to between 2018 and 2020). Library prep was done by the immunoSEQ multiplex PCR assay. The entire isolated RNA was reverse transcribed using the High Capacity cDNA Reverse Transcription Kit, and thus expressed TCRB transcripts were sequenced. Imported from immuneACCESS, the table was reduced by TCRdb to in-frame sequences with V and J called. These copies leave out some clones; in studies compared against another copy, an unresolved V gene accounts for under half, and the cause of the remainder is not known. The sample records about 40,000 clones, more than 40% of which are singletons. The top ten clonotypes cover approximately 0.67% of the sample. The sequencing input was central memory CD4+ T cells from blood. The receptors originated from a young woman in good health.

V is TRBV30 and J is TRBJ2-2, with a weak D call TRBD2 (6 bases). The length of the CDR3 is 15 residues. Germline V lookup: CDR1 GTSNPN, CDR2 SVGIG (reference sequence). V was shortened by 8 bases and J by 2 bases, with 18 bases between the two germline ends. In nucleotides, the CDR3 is TGTGCCATGGACTGGGACGGGAGTAACACCGGGGAGCTGTTTTTT. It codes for CAMDWDGSNTGELFF.

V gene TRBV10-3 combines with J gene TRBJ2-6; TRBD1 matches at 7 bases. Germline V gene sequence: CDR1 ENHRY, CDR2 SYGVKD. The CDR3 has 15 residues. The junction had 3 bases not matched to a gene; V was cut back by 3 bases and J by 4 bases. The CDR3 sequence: CAISDTGVGANVLTF. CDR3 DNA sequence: TGTGCCATCAGTGACACAGGGGTCGGGGCCAACGTCCTGACTTTC.

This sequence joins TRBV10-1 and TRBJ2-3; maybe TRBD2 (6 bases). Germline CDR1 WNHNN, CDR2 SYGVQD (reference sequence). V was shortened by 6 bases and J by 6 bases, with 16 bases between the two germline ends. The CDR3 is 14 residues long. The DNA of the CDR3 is TGCGCCAGCAGCCCGGAGGGCCGGGGGGATACGCAGTATTTT. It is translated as CASSPEGRGDTQYF.

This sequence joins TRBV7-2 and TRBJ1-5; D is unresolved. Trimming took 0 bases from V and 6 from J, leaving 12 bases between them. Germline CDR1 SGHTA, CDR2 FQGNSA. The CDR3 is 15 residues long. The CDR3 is CASSLALANSQPQHF. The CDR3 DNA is TGTGCCAGCAGCTTAGCGCTTGCAAACAGTCAGCCCCAGCATTTT.

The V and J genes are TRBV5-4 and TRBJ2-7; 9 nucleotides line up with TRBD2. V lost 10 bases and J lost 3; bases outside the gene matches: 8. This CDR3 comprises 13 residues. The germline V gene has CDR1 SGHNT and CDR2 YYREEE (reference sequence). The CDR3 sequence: CAWQETSGYEQYF. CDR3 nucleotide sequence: TGTGCCTGGCAAGAGACTAGCGGCTACGAGCAGTACTTC. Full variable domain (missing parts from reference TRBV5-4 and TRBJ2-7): ETGVTQSPTHLIKTRGQQVTLRCSSQSGHNTVSWYQQALGQGPQFIFQYYREEENGRGNFPPRFSGLQFPNYSSELNVNALELDDSALYLCAWQETSGYEQYFGPGTRLTVT.